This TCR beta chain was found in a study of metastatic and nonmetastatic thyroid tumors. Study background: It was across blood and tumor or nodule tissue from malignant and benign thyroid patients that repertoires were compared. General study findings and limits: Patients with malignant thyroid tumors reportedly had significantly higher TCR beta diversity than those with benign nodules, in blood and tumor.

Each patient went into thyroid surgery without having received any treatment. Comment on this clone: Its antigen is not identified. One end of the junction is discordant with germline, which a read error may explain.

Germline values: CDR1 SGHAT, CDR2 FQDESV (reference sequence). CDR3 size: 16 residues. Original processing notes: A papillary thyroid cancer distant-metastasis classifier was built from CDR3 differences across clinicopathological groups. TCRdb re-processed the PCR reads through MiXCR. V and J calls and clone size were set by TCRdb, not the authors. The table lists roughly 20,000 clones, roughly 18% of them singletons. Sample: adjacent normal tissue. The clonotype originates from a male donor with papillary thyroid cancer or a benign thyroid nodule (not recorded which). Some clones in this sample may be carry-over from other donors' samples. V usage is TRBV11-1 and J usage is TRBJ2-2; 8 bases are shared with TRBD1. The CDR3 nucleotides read TGTGCCATCAGCTCGCCCTGGACAGGGAACACCTGGGAGCTGTTTTTT. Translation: CAISSPWTGNTWELFF.